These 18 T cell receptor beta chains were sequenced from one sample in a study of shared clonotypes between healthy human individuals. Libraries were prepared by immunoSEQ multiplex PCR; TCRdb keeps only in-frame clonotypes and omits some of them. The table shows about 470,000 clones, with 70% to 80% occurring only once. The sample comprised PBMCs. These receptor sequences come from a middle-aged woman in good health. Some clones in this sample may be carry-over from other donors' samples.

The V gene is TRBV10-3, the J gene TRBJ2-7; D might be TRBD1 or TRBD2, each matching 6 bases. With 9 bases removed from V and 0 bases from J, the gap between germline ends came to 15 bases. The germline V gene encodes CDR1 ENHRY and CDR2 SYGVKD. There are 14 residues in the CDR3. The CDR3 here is CAMGGGANSYEQYF. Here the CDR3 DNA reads TGTGCCATGGGGGGCGGAGCAAACTCCTACGAGCAGTACTTC.

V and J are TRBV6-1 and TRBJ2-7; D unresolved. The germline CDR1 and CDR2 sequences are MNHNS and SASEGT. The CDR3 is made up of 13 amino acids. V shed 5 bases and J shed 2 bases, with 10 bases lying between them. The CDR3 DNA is TGTGCCAGCAGTTATACGGCGACCTACGAGCAGTACTTC. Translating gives CASSYTATYEQYF.

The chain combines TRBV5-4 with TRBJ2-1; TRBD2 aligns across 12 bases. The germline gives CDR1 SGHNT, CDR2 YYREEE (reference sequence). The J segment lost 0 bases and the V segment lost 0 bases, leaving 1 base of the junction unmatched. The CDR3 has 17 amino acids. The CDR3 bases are TGTGCCAGCAGCTTGGCTAGCGGGAGGGTCTCCTACAATGAGCAGTTCTTC. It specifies CASSLASGRVSYNEQFF.

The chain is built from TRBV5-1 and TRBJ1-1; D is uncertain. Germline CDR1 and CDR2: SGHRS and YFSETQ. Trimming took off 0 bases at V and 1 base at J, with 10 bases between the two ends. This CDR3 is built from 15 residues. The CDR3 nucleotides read TGCGCCAGCAGCTTGGGGCACAGACAGAACACTGAAGCTTTCTTT. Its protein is CASSLGHRQNTEAFF. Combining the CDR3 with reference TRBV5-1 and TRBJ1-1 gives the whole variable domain KAGVTQTPRYLIKTRGQQVTLSCSPISGHRSVSWYQQTPGQGLQFLFEYFSETQRNKGNFPGRFSGRQFSNSRSEMNVSTLELGDSALYLCASSLGHRQNTEAFFGQGTRLTVV.

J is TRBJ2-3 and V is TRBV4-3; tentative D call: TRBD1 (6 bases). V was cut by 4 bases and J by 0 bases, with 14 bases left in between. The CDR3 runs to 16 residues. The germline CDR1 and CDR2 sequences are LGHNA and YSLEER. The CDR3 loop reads CASSPQGFDSTDTQYF. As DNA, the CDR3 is TGCGCCAGCAGCCCTCAGGGGTTCGATAGCACAGATACGCAGTATTTT.

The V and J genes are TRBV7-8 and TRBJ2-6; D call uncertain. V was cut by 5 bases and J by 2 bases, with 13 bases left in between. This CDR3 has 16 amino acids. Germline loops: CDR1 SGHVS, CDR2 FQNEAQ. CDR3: CASSPQVEAGANVLTF. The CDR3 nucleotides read TGTGCCAGCAGCCCCCAAGTTGAGGCTGGGGCCAACGTCCTGACTTTC.

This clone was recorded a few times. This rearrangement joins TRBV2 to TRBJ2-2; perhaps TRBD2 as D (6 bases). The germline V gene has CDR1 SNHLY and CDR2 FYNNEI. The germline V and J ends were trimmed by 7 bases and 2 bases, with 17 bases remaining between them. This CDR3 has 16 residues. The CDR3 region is CASTRSPSENTGELFF. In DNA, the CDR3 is TGTGCCAGCACCCGATCGCCTAGCGAAAACACCGGGGAGCTGTTTTTT.

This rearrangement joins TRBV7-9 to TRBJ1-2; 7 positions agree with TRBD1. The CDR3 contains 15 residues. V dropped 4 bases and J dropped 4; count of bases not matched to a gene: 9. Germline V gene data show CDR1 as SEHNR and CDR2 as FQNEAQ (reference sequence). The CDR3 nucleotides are TGTGCCAGCAGCTCCGCAGGGGGAAACGGCTATGGCTACACCTTC. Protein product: CASSSAGGNGYGYTF.

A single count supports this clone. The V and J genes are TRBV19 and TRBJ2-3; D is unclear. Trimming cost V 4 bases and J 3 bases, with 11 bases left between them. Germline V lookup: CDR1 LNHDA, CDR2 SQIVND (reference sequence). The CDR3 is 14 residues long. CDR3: CASSRSSGTDTQYF. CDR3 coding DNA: TGTGCCAGTAGTAGGAGTAGTGGAACAGATACGCAGTATTTT.

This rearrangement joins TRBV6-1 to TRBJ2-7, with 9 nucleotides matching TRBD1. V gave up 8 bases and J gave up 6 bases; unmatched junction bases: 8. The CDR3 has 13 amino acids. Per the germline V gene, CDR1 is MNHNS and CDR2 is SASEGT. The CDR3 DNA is TGTGCCAGCTCCGGGACAGGGAGGGGCGAGCAGTACTTC. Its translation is CASSGTGRGEQYF.

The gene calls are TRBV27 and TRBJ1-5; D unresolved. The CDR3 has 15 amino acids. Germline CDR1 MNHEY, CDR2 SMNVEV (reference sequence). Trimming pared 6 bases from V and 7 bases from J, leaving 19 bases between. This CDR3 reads CASSTTKGRGQPQHF. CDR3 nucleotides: TGTGCCAGCAGCACTACAAAGGGAAGAGGACAGCCCCAGCATTTT.

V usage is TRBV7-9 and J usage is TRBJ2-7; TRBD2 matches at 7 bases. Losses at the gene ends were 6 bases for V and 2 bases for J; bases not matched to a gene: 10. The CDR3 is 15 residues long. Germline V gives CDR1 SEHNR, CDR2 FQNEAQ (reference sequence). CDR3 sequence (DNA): TGTGCCAGCAGAGCCGCTAGCGGAGGCCCCTACGAGCAGTACTTC. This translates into CASRAASGGPYEQYF.

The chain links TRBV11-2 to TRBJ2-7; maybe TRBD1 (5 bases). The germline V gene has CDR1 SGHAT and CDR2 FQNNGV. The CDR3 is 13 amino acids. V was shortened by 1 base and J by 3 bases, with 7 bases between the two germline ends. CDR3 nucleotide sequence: TGTGCCAGCAGCTTAGGACAGCTCTACGAGCAGTACTTC. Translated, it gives CASSLGQLYEQYF.

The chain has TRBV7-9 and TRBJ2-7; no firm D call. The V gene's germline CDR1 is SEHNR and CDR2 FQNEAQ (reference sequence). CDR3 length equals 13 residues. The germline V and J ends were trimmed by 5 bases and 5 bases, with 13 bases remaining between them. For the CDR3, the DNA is TGTGCCAGCAGCGACCGGGCCGAGGACGAGCAGTACTTC. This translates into CASSDRAEDEQYF.

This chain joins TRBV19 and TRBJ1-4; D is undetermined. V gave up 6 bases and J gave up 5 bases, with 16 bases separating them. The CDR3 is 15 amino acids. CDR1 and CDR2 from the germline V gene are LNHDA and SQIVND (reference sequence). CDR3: CASSPIVGWNEKLFF. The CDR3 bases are TGTGCCAGTAGCCCCATCGTAGGCTGGAATGAAAAACTGTTTTTT.

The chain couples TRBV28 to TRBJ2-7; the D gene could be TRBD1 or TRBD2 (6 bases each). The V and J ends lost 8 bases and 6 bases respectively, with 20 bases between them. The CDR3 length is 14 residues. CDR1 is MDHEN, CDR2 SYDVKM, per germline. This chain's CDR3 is CASGSGGLDGEQYF. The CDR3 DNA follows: TGTGCCAGCGGATCCGGGGGCTTAGACGGCGAGCAGTACTTC. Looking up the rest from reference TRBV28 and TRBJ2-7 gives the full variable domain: DVKVTQSSRYLVKRTGEKVFLECVQDMDHENMFWYRQDPGLGLRLIYFSYDVKMKEKGDIPEGYSVSREKKERFSLILESASTNQTSMYLCASGSGGLDGEQYFGPGTRLTVT.

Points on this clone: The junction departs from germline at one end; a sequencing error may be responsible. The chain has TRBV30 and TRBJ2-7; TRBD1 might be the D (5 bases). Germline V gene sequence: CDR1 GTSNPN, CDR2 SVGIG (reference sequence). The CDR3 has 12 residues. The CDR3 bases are TGCGCCTGGATGGTCAGGGTCAGCGAGCAGTACTTC. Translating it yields CAWMVRVSEQYF.

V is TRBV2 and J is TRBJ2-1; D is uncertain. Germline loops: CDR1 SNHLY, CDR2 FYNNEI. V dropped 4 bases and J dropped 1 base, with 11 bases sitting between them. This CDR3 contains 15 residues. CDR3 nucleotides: TGTGCCAGCAGTGGGCAGGTAGTATCCTACAATGAGCAGTTCTTC. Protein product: CASSGQVVSYNEQFF.